Each of the 30 T cell receptor beta chains below was sequenced from the same sample in a study of blood T cell repertoires in COVID-19 (TCRdb year 2020). To prepare the library, the immunoSEQ multiplex PCR assay was applied. This is the immuneACCESS table as TCRdb keeps it, with only in-frame sequences that have V and J called. A part of the clones is gone; compared with another copy, unresolved V genes explain less than half, and the rest is unexplained. In all, the sample holds more than 250,000 clones, and 85% to 90% of those were seen once. The ten largest account for under 11% of the sample. Sequenced material: PBMCs or T cells enriched from blood (not recorded which). These receptors came from a woman aged 18-30 years who had recovered from COVID-19.

This rearrangement joins TRBV7-2 to TRBJ2-1; 11 nucleotides align to TRBD2. J was trimmed by 3 bases and V by 3 bases; bases with no gene match: 4. Germline loops: CDR1 SGHTA, CDR2 FQGNSA. The CDR3 consists of 16 residues. As DNA, the CDR3 is TGTGCCAGCAGCTTGGTAGCGGGAGGGAGCTACAATGAGCAGTTCTTC. Its protein is CASSLVAGGSYNEQFF.

V usage is TRBV2 and J usage is TRBJ2-7; 12 nucleotides agree with TRBD1. The germline gives CDR1 SNHLY, CDR2 FYNNEI. Trimming at V came to 6 bases and at J to 4 bases, leaving 4 bases not matched to a gene. There are 14 residues in the CDR3. The CDR3 is CASRGTGGEYEQYF. The CDR3 DNA is TGTGCCAGCAGAGGGACAGGGGGCGAGTACGAGCAGTACTTC.

J is TRBJ2-7 and V is TRBV27; 11 bases fit TRBD1. The V segment lost 5 bases and the J segment 1 base; nucleotides outside the gene matches: 10. Germline V CDR1 and CDR2: MNHEY, SMNVEV (reference sequence). CDR3 size: 17 residues. CDR3 bases: TGTGCCAGCAGTAGCGTCGGGACAGGGGGTTTATCCTACGAGCAGTACTTC. Translation: CASSSVGTGGLSYEQYF.

This clone has just one count. The chain links TRBV2 to TRBJ2-5; no definite D call. Trimming took 4 bases from V and 5 from J, leaving 14 bases between them. Germline CDR1 reads SNHLY; CDR2 reads FYNNEI. There are 14 residues in the CDR3. CDR3 in amino acids: CASSGAFPKETQYF. The DNA for the CDR3 is TGTGCCAGCAGTGGGGCTTTCCCAAAGGAGACCCAGTACTTC.

This chain uses TRBV19 with TRBJ2-1, with 7 nucleotides matching TRBD2. Germline V gene data show CDR1 as LNHDA and CDR2 as SQIVND (reference sequence). J lost 4 bases, V lost 9 bases, and 9 bases had no gene match. The CDR3 has 14 amino acids. CDR3 nucleotides: TGTGCCAGCCCCGGGAGGACCGAGTACAATGAGCAGTTCTTC. Translated: CASPGRTEYNEQFF.

This clone was seen just once. The chain is built from TRBV5-1 and TRBJ2-7; 8 bases are a match to TRBD1. V trimming: 3 bases; J trimming: 5 bases; junction bases outside the gene matches: 4. Germline assignment: CDR1 SGHRS and CDR2 YFSETQ. This CDR3 has 13 residues. CDR3 nucleotide sequence: TGCGCCAGCAGCTCGGACAGGGTAAACGAGCAGTACTTC. Translated, it gives CASSSDRVNEQYF.

V gene TRBV6-5 combines with J gene TRBJ1-5, with D uncertain. CDR3 length equals 13 residues. Germline-derived CDR1 and CDR2 are MNHEY and SVGAGI. V was trimmed by 4 bases and J by 3 bases, leaving 7 bases between them. CDR3 protein: CASSWQVNQPQHF. CDR3 nucleotide sequence: TGTGCCAGCAGTTGGCAGGTCAATCAGCCCCAGCATTTT.

V is TRBV6-4 and J is TRBJ1-2, with D perhaps matching TRBD1 (5 bases). Trimming stripped 3 bases from V and 0 bases from J, with 11 bases between. The CDR3 length is 15 residues. Germline V gives CDR1 MRHNA, CDR2 SNTAGT. Here the CDR3 reads CASSEQDGPNYGYTF. The CDR3 DNA reads TGTGCCAGCAGTGAACAGGACGGACCTAACTATGGCTACACCTTC.

CDR3 residues: CASSLDLGTGYANVLTF. The CDR3 bases are TGTGCCAGCAGCTTGGACTTGGGGACAGGGTACGCCAACGTCCTGACTTTC. This chain joins TRBV5-8 and TRBJ2-6; 9 nucleotides match TRBD1. Trimming removed 0 bases from V and 7 bases from J; junction bases left unmatched: 8. The CDR3 sequence is 17 residues long. The germline CDR1 and CDR2 sequences are SGHTS and YDEGEE.

The V and J genes are TRBV19 and TRBJ1-2; D perhaps matches TRBD1 (5 bases). Looked up from germline, CDR1 is LNHDA and CDR2 is SQIVND (reference sequence). Trimming took off 3 bases at V and 8 bases at J, with 19 bases between the two ends. This CDR3 spans 15 amino acids. The CDR3 loop reads CASSISLSGLGGYTF. CDR3 coding DNA: TGTGCCAGTAGTATCAGCCTCTCAGGGCTCGGGGGCTACACCTTC.

The CDR3 reads CASSTGVSYEQYF. In nucleotides, the CDR3 is TGTGCCAGCAGTACAGGAGTGTCCTACGAGCAGTACTTC. The chain joins TRBV27 to TRBJ2-7, with TRBD1 as a possible D gene (5 bases). With 5 bases removed from V and 1 base from J, the gap between germline ends came to 9 bases. The CDR3 is 13 amino acids. Germline CDR1 is MNHEY and CDR2 is SMNVEV (reference sequence).

The chain links TRBV28 to TRBJ1-4, with TRBD1 identical over 9 bases. The trim removed 5 bases at V and 8 bases at J, leaving 12 bases unmatched. This CDR3 region has 16 residues. CDR1 MDHEN and CDR2 SYDVKM come from the germline V gene. This chain's CDR3 is CASSPSPGQGREKLFF. CDR3 nucleotide sequence: TGTGCCAGCAGTCCGTCCCCGGGACAGGGACGAGAAAAACTGTTTTTT.

The chain employs TRBV9 and TRBJ1-6; 7 bases are a match to TRBD1. The V and J ends lost 0 bases and 8 bases, in that order; junction bases with no gene match: 5. Germline V gene sequence: CDR1 SGDLS, CDR2 YYNGEE. This CDR3 is built from 15 residues. The CDR3 here is CASSVGRGQDSPLHF. The CDR3 DNA reads as TGTGCCAGCAGCGTAGGGAGGGGGCAAGATTCACCCCTCCACTTT.

The V gene is TRBV29-1, the J gene TRBJ1-1, with TRBD1 matching 7 bases. CDR3 length equals 13 residues. The germline gives CDR1 SQVTM, CDR2 ANQGSEA. V lost 3 bases to trimming and J lost 5 bases; unmatched junction nucleotides: 6. The CDR3, as DNA: TGCAGCGTTGAGAGGGGGCAGGGTACTGAAGCTTTCTTT. Protein sequence: CSVERGQGTEAFF.

This chain links TRBV19 with TRBJ2-1, with D perhaps matching TRBD1 (8 bases). The CDR3 spans 16 residues. Germline V gene sequence: CDR1 LNHDA, CDR2 SQIVND (reference sequence). V lost 5 bases, J lost 0 bases, and 14 bases lay in between. This CDR3 reads CASSDRGGSSYNEQFF. The DNA for the CDR3 is TGTGCCAGTAGTGACAGGGGCGGGAGCTCCTACAATGAGCAGTTCTTC.

This chain links TRBV4-1 with TRBJ2-7, with a possible D match to TRBD1 (5 bases). Trimming stripped 0 bases from V and 2 bases from J, with 20 bases between. This CDR3 has 18 amino acids. Germline CDR1 is MGHRA and CDR2 is YSYEKL. CDR3 nucleotide sequence: TGCGCCAGCAGCCAAGATCGAGGTGGGGCCTTGGTGGCCTACGAGCAGTACTTC. Translated, it gives CASSQDRGGALVAYEQYF.

The chain has TRBV12-3 or TRBV12-4 and TRBJ1-2; D not certain. The ends were cut back, 6 bases at V and 4 bases at J, with 9 bases in the middle. This CDR3 region has 12 residues. The CDR3 region is CASSQSVYGYTF. Here the CDR3 DNA reads TGTGCCAGCAGCCAATCGGTCTATGGCTACACCTTC.

The rearrangement links TRBV19 to TRBJ2-7, with 14 bases identical to TRBD2. The germline V gene encodes CDR1 LNHDA and CDR2 SQIVND (reference sequence). This CDR3 contains 13 residues. Trimming cost V 8 bases and J 5 bases; bases outside gene matches: 2. CDR3 sequence reads: CASGTSGGNEQYF. The CDR3 nucleotides are TGTGCCAGTGGGACTAGCGGGGGCAACGAGCAGTACTTC.

The V gene is TRBV19, the J gene TRBJ2-7; a weak D match, TRBD1 (5 bases). V lost 3 bases and J 6 bases, leaving 9 bases between the germline ends. CDR3 length equals 12 residues. Looked up from germline, CDR1 is LNHDA and CDR2 is SQIVND (reference sequence). The chain's CDR3 is CASSITGGEQYF. CDR3 coding DNA: TGTGCCAGTAGTATCACAGGTGGCGAGCAGTACTTC.

The CDR3 bases are TGCAGCGTTGAAGGGGACAGGGAGGACTATGGCTACACCTTC. Amino acid sequence: CSVEGDREDYGYTF. The chain links TRBV29-1 to TRBJ1-2; 9 nucleotides agree with TRBD1. CDR1 is SQVTM, CDR2 ANQGSEA, per germline. The CDR3 extends over 14 amino acids. J gave up 3 bases and V 1 base, and 3 bases lay outside the gene matches.

A word on this clone: The identical CDR3 is also encoded by other nucleotide sequences in the sample. The chain has TRBV11-3 and TRBJ1-1; TRBD1 agrees at 9 bases. Germline assignment: CDR1 SGHNT and CDR2 YENEEA. The CDR3 runs to 15 residues. V lost 5 bases and J lost 1; bases outside the gene matches: 5. The DNA for the CDR3 is TGTGCCAGCAGCCCGGGACAGGGAAAGAACACTGAAGCTTTCTTT. It translates to CASSPGQGKNTEAFF.

This clone was detected only once. V usage is TRBV3-1 (or the pseudogene TRBV3-2) and J usage is TRBJ2-7, with D perhaps TRBD2 (6 bases). Germline assignment: CDR1 LGHDT and CDR2 YNNKEL (reference sequence). The CDR3 contains 14 residues. Trimming stripped 4 bases from V and 9 bases from J, with 19 bases between. The DNA for the CDR3 is TGTGCCAGCAGCCCCCTGGGGACTGGATTTGGGCAGTACTTC. It is translated as CASSPLGTGFGQYF.

The V and J genes are TRBV5-4 and TRBJ2-7; D possibly corresponds to TRBD1 (5 bases). Trimming stripped 4 bases from V and 6 bases from J, with 11 bases between. CDR1 is SGHNT, CDR2 YYREEE, per germline (reference sequence). The CDR3 consists of 12 residues. CDR3 protein: CASSRDRGEQYF. The CDR3 nucleotides read TGTGCCAGCAGCAGGGATAGGGGCGAGCAGTACTTC.

The chain recombines TRBV9 with TRBJ2-2, with D perhaps TRBD2 (5 bases). V was shortened by 3 bases and J by 7 bases, with 19 bases between the two germline ends. The germline CDR1 and CDR2 sequences are SGDLS and YYNGEE. The CDR3 has 16 amino acids. The CDR3 DNA reads TGTGCCAGCAGCGGGAGCGGTAGGGTTGGTTTCGGGGAGCTGTTTTTT. This translates into CASSGSGRVGFGELFF. The full variable domain, rest sourced from reference TRBV9 and TRBJ2-2, is DSGVTQTPKHLITATGQRVTLRCSPRSGDLSVYWYQQSLDQGLQFLIQYYNGEERAKGNILERFSAQQFPDLHSELNLSSLELGDSALYFCASSGSGRVGFGELFFGEGSRLTVL.

This chain uses TRBV30 with TRBJ1-6; 8 nucleotides align to TRBD1. The CDR3 is 15 amino acids. V gave up 2 bases and J gave up 2 bases; unmatched junction bases: 2. Germline loops: CDR1 GTSNPN, CDR2 SVGIG (reference sequence). For the CDR3, the DNA is TGTGCCTGGAGTTTACAGGGGGCCTATAATTCACCCCTCCACTTT. This encodes CAWSLQGAYNSPLHF.

The V and J genes are TRBV19 and TRBJ1-4, with 7 nucleotides matching TRBD1. The CDR3 covers 15 residues. The germline gives CDR1 LNHDA, CDR2 SQIVND (reference sequence). After removal of 6 bases from V and 3 bases from J, the junction contained 7 bases not matched to a gene. CDR3 in amino acids: CASRLGTAANEKLFF. The CDR3 nucleotides read TGTGCCAGTAGACTCGGGACAGCGGCTAATGAAAAACTGTTTTTT.

The V gene is TRBV18, the J gene TRBJ1-2, with D maybe TRBD1 (5 bases). Trimming took off 1 base at V and 8 bases at J, with 17 bases between the two ends. CDR1 KGHSH and CDR2 LQKENI come from the germline V gene. The CDR3 sequence is 15 residues long. The CDR3 DNA is TGTGCCAGCTCACCACTGGAGGGGACGCCTTCCGGCTACACCTTC. Encoded protein: CASSPLEGTPSGYTF. Full variable domain (outside the CDR3, taken from reference TRBV18 and TRBJ1-2): NAGVMQNPRHLVRRRGQEARLRCSPMKGHSHVYWYRQLPEEGLKFMVYLQKENIIDESGMPKERFSAEFPKEGPSILRIQQVVRGDSAAYFCASSPLEGTPSGYTFGSGTRLTVV.

This chain links TRBV18 with TRBJ2-2; D is ambiguous. From germline, CDR1 is KGHSH and CDR2 LQKENI. The CDR3 consists of 12 residues. Trimming shortened V by 3 bases and J by 4 bases, and 3 bases separated the two germline ends. CDR3 DNA: TGTGCCAGCTCACCCAGCACCGGGGAGCTGTTTTTT. As protein: CASSPSTGELFF.

This chain links TRBV30 with TRBJ1-5, with TRBD1 matching 7 bases. With V trimmed by 3 bases and J by 6 bases, 5 bases remained unmatched. This CDR3 region has 13 residues. The germline CDR1 and CDR2 sequences are GTSNPN and SVGIG (reference sequence). The DNA of the CDR3 is TGTGCCTGGAGCGGACAGGTGGGTCAGCCCCAGCATTTT. This encodes CAWSGQVGQPQHF. The complete variable domain, with remaining parts taken from reference TRBV30 and TRBJ1-5, reads SQTIHQWPATLVQPVGSPLSLECTVEGTSNPNLYWYRQAAGRGLQLLFYSVGIGQISSEVPQNLSASRPQDRQFILSSKKLLLSDSGFYLCAWSGQVGQPQHFGDGTRLSIL.

V usage is TRBV30 and J usage is TRBJ1-5; D unresolved. The CDR3 is 13 residues long. Trimming pared 3 bases from V and 0 bases from J, leaving 6 bases between. Germline CDR1 and CDR2: GTSNPN and SVGIG (reference sequence). The CDR3 spells CAWRQYSNQPQHF. CDR3 nucleotides: TGTGCCTGGAGGCAGTATAGCAATCAGCCCCAGCATTTT. The complete variable domain, with remaining parts taken from reference TRBV30 and TRBJ1-5, reads SQTIHQWPATLVQPVGSPLSLECTVEGTSNPNLYWYRQAAGRGLQLLFYSVGIGQISSEVPQNLSASRPQDRQFILSSKKLLLSDSGFYLCAWRQYSNQPQHFGDGTRLSIL.